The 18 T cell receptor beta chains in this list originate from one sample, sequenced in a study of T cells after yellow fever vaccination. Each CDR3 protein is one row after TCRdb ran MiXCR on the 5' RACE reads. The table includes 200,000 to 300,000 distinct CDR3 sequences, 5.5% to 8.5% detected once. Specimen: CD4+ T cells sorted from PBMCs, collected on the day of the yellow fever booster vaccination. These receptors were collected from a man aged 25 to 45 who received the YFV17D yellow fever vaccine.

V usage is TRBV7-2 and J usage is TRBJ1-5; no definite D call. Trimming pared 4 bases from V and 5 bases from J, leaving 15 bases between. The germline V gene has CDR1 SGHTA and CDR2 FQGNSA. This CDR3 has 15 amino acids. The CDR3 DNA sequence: TGTGCCAGCAGCTCCCGTTGGGCAGACGATCAGCCCCAGCATTTT. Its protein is CASSSRWADDQPQHF.

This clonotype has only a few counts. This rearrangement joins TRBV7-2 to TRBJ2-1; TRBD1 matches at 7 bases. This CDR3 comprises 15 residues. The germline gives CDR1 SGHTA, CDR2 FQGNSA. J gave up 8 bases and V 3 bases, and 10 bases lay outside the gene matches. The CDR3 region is CASSFYRGTGDEQFF. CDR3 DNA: TGTGCCAGCAGCTTTTACAGGGGTACGGGTGATGAGCAGTTCTTC.

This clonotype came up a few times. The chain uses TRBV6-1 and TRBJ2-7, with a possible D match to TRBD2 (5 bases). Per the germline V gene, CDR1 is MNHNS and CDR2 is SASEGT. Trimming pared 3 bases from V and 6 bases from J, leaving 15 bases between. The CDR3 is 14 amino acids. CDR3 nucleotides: TGTGCCAGCAGTGAGCGGACCCGCGGGCGCGAGCAGTACTTC. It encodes CASSERTRGREQYF.

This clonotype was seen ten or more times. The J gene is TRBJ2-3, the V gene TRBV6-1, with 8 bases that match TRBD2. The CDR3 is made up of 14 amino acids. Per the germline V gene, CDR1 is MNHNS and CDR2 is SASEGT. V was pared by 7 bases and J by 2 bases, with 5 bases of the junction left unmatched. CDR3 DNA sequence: TGTGCCAGCAAGGAGCGGGAGATCACAGATACGCAGTATTTT. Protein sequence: CASKEREITDTQYF.

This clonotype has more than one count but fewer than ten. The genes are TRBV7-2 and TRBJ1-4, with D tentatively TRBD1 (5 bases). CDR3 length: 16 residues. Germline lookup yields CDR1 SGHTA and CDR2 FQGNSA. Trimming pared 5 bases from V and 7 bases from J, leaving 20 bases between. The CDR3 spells CASSPAWGLISEKLFF. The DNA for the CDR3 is TGTGCCAGCAGCCCAGCCTGGGGGTTGATCTCTGAAAAACTGTTTTTT. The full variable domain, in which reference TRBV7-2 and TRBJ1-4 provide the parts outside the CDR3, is GAGVSQSPSNKVTEKGKDVELRCDPISGHTALYWYRQSLGQGLEFLIYFQGNSAPDKSGLPSDRFSAERTGGSVSTLTIQRTQQEDSAVYLCASSPAWGLISEKLFFGSGTQLSVL.

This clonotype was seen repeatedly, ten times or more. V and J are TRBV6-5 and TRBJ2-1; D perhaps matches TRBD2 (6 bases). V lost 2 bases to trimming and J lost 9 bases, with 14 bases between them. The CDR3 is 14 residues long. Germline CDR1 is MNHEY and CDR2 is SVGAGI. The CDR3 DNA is TGTGCCAGCAGTTACCTTCGCGGGAAAGGTGAGCAGTTCTTC. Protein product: CASSYLRGKGEQFF.

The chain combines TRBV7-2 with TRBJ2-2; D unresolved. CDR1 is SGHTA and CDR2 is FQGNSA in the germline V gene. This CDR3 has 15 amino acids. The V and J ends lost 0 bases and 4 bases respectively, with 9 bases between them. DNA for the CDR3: TGTGCCAGCAGCTTAGCGGCTACTACCACCGGGGAGCTGTTTTTT. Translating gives CASSLAATTTGELFF.

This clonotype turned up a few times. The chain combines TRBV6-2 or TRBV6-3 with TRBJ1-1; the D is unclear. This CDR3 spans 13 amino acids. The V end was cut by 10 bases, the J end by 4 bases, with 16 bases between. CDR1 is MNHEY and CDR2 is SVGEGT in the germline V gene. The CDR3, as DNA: TGTGCCACCCTAAGAGGTACCACCACTGAAGCTTTCTTT. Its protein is CATLRGTTTEAFF.

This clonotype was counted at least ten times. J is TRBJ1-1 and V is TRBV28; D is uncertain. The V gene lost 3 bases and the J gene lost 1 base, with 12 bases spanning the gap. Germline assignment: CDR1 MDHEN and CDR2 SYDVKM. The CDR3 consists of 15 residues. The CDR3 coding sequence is TGTGCCAGCAGTTTTTCTTCCAGGCCGAACACTGAAGCTTTCTTT. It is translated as CASSFSSRPNTEAFF.

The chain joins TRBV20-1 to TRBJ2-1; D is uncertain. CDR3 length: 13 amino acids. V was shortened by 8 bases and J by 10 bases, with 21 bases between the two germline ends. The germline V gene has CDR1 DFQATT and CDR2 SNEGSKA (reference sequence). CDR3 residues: CSPDPSPINEQFF. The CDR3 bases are TGCAGTCCAGACCCATCCCCAATAAACGAGCAGTTCTTC.

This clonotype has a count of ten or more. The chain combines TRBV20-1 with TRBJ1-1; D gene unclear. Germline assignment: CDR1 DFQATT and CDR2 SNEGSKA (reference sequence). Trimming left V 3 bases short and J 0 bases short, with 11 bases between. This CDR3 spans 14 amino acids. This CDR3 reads CSASIATVNTEAFF. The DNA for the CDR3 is TGCAGTGCTAGCATAGCGACGGTGAACACTGAAGCTTTCTTT.

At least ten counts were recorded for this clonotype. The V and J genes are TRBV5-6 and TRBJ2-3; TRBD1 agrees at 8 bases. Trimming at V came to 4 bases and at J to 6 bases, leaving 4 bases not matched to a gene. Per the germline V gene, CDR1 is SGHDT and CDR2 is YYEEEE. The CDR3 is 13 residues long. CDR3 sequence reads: CASSKYRGDTQYF. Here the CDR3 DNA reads TGTGCCAGCAGCAAATACAGGGGGGATACGCAGTATTTT.

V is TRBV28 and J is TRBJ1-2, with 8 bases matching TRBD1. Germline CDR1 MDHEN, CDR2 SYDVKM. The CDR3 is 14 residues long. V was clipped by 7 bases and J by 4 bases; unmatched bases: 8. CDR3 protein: CASKPRTGFYGYTF. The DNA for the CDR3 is TGTGCCAGCAAACCGAGGACAGGGTTCTATGGCTACACCTTC.

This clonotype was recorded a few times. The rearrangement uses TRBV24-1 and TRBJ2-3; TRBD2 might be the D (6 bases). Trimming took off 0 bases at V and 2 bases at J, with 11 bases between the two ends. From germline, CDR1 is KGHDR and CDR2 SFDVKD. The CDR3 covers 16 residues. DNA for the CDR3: TGTGCCACCAGTGATTTGAGTAGCGGATACACAGATACGCAGTATTTT. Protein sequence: CATSDLSSGYTDTQYF.

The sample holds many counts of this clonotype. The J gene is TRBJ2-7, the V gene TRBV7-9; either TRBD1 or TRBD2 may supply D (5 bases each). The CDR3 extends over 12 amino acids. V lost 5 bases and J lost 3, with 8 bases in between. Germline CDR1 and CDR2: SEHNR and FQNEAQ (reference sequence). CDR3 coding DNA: TGTGCCAGCAGCCGGGACCACTACGAGCAGTACTTC. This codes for CASSRDHYEQYF.

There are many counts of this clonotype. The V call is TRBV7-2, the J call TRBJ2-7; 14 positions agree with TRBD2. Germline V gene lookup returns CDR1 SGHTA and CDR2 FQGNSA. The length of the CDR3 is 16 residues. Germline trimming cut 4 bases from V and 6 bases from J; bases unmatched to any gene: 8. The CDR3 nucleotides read TGTGCCAGCAGCTCGAGACTAGCGGGAGGGGGCCGCGAGCAGTACTTC. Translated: CASSSRLAGGGREQYF.

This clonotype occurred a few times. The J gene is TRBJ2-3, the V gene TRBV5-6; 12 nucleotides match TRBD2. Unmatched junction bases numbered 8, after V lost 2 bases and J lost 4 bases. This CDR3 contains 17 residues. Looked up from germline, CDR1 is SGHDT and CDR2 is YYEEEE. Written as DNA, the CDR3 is TGTGCCAGCAGCTTCTACCCTAGCGGGAGGGCCCCAGATACGCAGTATTTT. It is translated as CASSFYPSGRAPDTQYF.

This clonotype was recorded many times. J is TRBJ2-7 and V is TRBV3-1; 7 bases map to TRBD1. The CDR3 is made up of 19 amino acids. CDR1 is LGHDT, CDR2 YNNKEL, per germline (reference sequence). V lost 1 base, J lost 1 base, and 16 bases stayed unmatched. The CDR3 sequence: CASSQVFRCRGIPSYEQYF. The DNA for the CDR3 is TGTGCCAGCAGCCAAGTGTTTCGGTGCAGGGGGATCCCTTCCTACGAGCAGTACTTC.